These T cell receptor beta chains were read from a single sample in a study of cytomegalovirus exposure and HLA in healthy donors. Sequenced by immunoSEQ multiplex PCR; TCRdb stores in-frame clones only, minus some. Of about 210,000 clones listed, about 80% are singletons. The sequenced sample consisted of PBMCs. Source of these receptors: a male donor in good health and CMV-seronegative. Both conserved end residues are part of each CDR3. The D gene is left open where the match is weak. Some rows mark clone size as missing; the rest say once, few, many or name a class of expanded clone.

-,TRBJ2-7,TRBV5-1,-,TGCGCCAGCAGCTTGACGGGGGAGGCTGGAGACGAGCAGTACTTC,CASSLTGEAGDEQYF
-,TRBJ2-1,TRBV15,TRBD1,TGTGCCACCAGCACACCGGGACAGGGGAACAATGAGCAGTTCTTC,CATSTPGQGNNEQFF
-,TRBJ1-2,TRBV5-1,TRBD1,TGCGCCAGCGCTACGACAGGGATCTATGGCTACACCTTC,CASATTGIYGYTF
-,TRBJ2-1,TRBV10-2,TRBD2,TGCGCCAGCAGTGACCCTAGCGGGAGTACCTATGAGCAGTTCTTC,CASSDPSGSTYEQFF
few,TRBJ2-7,TRBV7-2,-,TGTGCCAGCAGCCGCGGGCCGCAGGTCTACGAGCAGTACTTC,CASSRGPQVYEQYF
-,TRBJ2-7,TRBV5-8,TRBD2,TGTGCCAGCAGCTTGAGGAAAGGCGGGGGCTCCTACGAGCAGTACTTC,CASSLRKGGGSYEQYF
-,TRBJ1-2,TRBV6-5,-,TGTGCCAGCAGTTACTCTGTCAGGAACTATGGCTACACCTTC,CASSYSVRNYGYTF
-,TRBJ2-7,TRBV7-8,TRBD2,TGTGCCAGCAGCCGGGCGGGGGGGAGCTACGAGCAGTACTTC,CASSRAGGSYEQYF
-,TRBJ2-3,TRBV9,TRBD1,TGTGCCAGCAGCCCCCGGACAGGGGCAAGGGATACGCAGTATTTT,CASSPRTGARDTQYF
-,TRBJ2-7,TRBV7-9,-,TGTGCCAGCAGCGAACAGAAAAGCTCCTACGAGCAGTACTTC,CASSEQKSSYEQYF
few,TRBJ2-3,TRBV27,TRBD2,TGTGCCAGCATCAAACTTGGACTAGCGGGGGGCTCGGCGGGATCTTATTTCACAGATACGCAGTATTTT,CASIKLGLAGGSAGSYFTDTQYF
-,TRBJ2-7,TRBV25-1,-,TGTGCCAGCAGCGGGGCCCGGCAGGGGACCCACGAGCAGTACTTC,CASSGARQGTHEQYF
-,TRBJ2-1,TRBV2,-,TGTGCCAGCACCTATGGGACTTACAATGAGCAGTTCTTC,CASTYGTYNEQFF
-,TRBJ1-2,TRBV9,-,TGTGCCAGCAGCGTAGACTGGGCTGCCTATGGCTACACCTTC,CASSVDWAAYGYTF
-,TRBJ1-1,TRBV5-6,TRBD1,TGTGCCAGCACAATCGACAGGGTGAACACTGAAGCTTTCTTT,CASTIDRVNTEAFF
-,TRBJ2-7,TRBV4-1,TRBD1,TGCGCCAGCAGCCAAGATCTCGGACAGGCCTCAAGCTACGAGCAGTACTTC,CASSQDLGQASSYEQYF
-,TRBJ1-1,TRBV18,TRBD1,TGTGCCAGCTCAGCAGCCCAAACCGGGACAGGGGGCACTGAAGCTTTCTTT,CASSAAQTGTGGTEAFF
-,TRBJ2-5,TRBV14,TRBD1,TGTGCCAGCAGCCGGGGACAGAAAGAGACCCAGTACTTC,CASSRGQKETQYF
-,TRBJ2-1,TRBV18,-,TGTGCCAGCTCACCACCAAACGGGGATGAGCAGTTCTTC,CASSPPNGDEQFF
-,TRBJ2-3,TRBV30,-,TGTGCCTGGATGTCTAGCAACACAGATACGCAGTATTTT,CAWMSSNTDTQYF
once,TRBJ1-3,TRBV4-3,-,TGCGCCAGCAGCCAAGATTCAGGGTTCCTCTCTGGAAACACCATATATTTT,CASSQDSGFLSGNTIYF
-,TRBJ2-6,TRBV5-4,-,TGTGCCAGCAGCAACCCTAAAGTCGGGGCCAACGTCCTGACTTTC,CASSNPKVGANVLTF
-,TRBJ2-3,TRBV4-1,TRBD2,TGCGCCAGCAGGTCCCTAGCGGCTACTAGCACAGATACGCAGTATTTT,CASRSLAATSTDTQYF
once,TRBJ1-6,TRBV28,-,TGTGCCAGCAGTTTACGTCGGGTAAACAATAATTCACCCCTCCACTTT,CASSLRRVNNNSPLHF
-,TRBJ2-1,TRBV2,TRBD2,TGTGCCAGCACTAGCGGGGGGTCGCTTAGCTCCTACAATGAGCAGTTCTTC,CASTSGGSLSSYNEQFF
-,TRBJ2-7,TRBV5-6,-,TGTGCCAGCAGCCCGGGTGGGTCCGCCTACGAGCAGTACTTC,CASSPGGSAYEQYF
-,TRBJ2-7,TRBV11-3,TRBD1,TGTGCCAGCAGCGAAGGACAGGGTTCTTCCTACGAGCAGTACTTC,CASSEGQGSSYEQYF
few,TRBJ2-5,TRBV9,TRBD2,TGTGCCAGCAGCGTTGGACTAGCGGTCCAAGAGACCCAGTACTTC,CASSVGLAVQETQYF